This T cell receptor (beta chain) was recovered during a study of T cell responses to AZD1222 COVID-19 vaccine. Study-level points and caveats: Two AZD1222 doses significantly raised spike-specific TCR breadth and depth over controls. Donor demographics were predominantly white British with a female majority; clonal diversity may be underestimated.

Repertoires were generated with immunoSEQ multiplex PCR, while TCRdb's copy carries only in-frame clones and drops some. Of around 170,000 clones in the sample, roughly 93% were seen once. Per the germline V gene, CDR1 is WSHSY and CDR2 is SAAADI. The CDR3 contains 15 residues. Trimming removed 5 bases from V and 7 bases from J, with 15 bases in between. Remarks on this clone: Its target is unknown.

The TCR comes from an adult in good health. This rearrangement joins TRBV10-2 to TRBJ1-6; tentatively, D is TRBD1 (6 bases). The source material was peripheral blood, sampled on day 0 of AZD1222 vaccination. CDR3 nucleotides: TGCGCCAGCAGTCAAATCGGGGGCGGCAATTCACCCCTCCACTTT. Translation: CASSQIGGGNSPLHF.